The sequence of this TCR beta chain was determined in a study of cytomegalovirus exposure and HLA in healthy donors. Donors were nominally healthy when sampled, though unrecorded immune exposures were likely. Findings of the study overall: Prior analysis indicated that the majority of TCR beta V segments exhibited productivity approximately 90% or approximately 30% of the time. Later work found most CMV-associated TCR beta chains apparently HLA-restricted.

PCR amplification relied on 60 Vbeta primers (plus 13 Jbeta primers). Repertoires were generated with immunoSEQ multiplex PCR, while TCRdb's copy carries only in-frame clones and drops some. The sample consists of under 150,000 clones, approximately 80% of them appearing once. Remarks on this clone: The antigen remains unidentified.

The CDR3 is made up of 14 amino acids. Sequenced: PBMCs. This TCR was sampled from a woman aged 25-40 years in good health and CMV-seropositive. This chain joins TRBV21-1 and TRBJ2-7; the table names TRBD1, a call not compared with the DNA. TRBV21-1 is a pseudogene locus. The CDR3 bases are TGTGCCAGCAGCATCCGGACAGGCGGGTGCGAGCAGTACTTC. Translation gives CASSIRTGGCEQYF.